This T cell receptor (beta chain) was sequenced in a study of cytomegalovirus exposure and HLA in healthy donors. V shed 7 bases and J shed 2 bases, with 15 bases lying between them. Germline V gene lookup returns CDR1 SGHRS and CDR2 YFSETQ. CDR3 length: 14 residues. In the PCR, 60 Vbeta and 13 Jbeta primers were used. Methods used by the authors: Counted up in a later analysis, unique TCR beta chains came to about 83 million, with about 10 million shared. Some clones are missing from TCRdb's copy, which holds only in-frame ones; the method was immunoSEQ multiplex PCR. V and J calls and clone size are those listed in that table; D and trimming were worked out from the DNA. Found here are some 120,000 clones, over 60% of them singletons; the top ten hold 1.2%. For this clone: The antigen is unknown.

Overall study findings and caveats: Later findings reportedly placed an Asian-associated ancestry cluster below the roughly 670-donor mean for N-insertions.

The chain couples TRBV5-1 to TRBJ1-2; D is uncertain. The sequenced sample was PBMCs. The TCR comes from a female donor in good health and CMV-seronegative. The CDR3 loop is CASAPSGWNYGYTF. CDR3 DNA: TGCGCCAGCGCCCCATCGGGGTGGAACTATGGCTACACCTTC. The full variable domain, rest sourced from reference TRBV5-1 and TRBJ1-2, is KAGVTQTPRYLIKTRGQQVTLSCSPISGHRSVSWYQQTPGQGLQFLFEYFSETQRNKGNFPGRFSGRQFSNSRSEMNVSTLELGDSALYLCASAPSGWNYGYTFGSGTRLTVV.